Shown below are 21 T cell receptor beta chains from a single sample sequenced in a study of Ad26.COV2.S vaccination and SARS-CoV-2 variants. Some clones are missing from TCRdb's copy, which holds only in-frame ones; the method was immunoSEQ multiplex PCR. This table holds 400,000 to 500,000 clones, approximately 90% found once. Treatment here: 15 to 20 received Ad26.COV2.S at low or high dose, single or two shots; a few received placebo; per-sample allocation not given. Sampling took place 63 days after the first vaccine or placebo injection. The material sequenced was peripheral blood, taken in a trial of Ad26.COV2.S vaccine versus placebo. The receptors shown here come from a person aged 18-60 years who received the Ad26.COV2.S COVID-19 vaccine or a placebo.

The V call is TRBV29-1, the J call TRBJ1-1; D might be TRBD1 (5 bases). Germline-derived CDR1 and CDR2 are SQVTM and ANQGSEA. This CDR3 is 13 amino acids long. V lost 2 bases and J 6 bases, leaving 13 bases between the germline ends. In DNA form, the CDR3 reads TGCAGCGTTGAAATGAGGGGAGAGGCTGAAGCTTTCTTT. Protein sequence: CSVEMRGEAEAFF.

This chain links TRBV5-1 with TRBJ1-3; perhaps TRBD1 as D (5 bases). Germline CDR1 SGHRS, CDR2 YFSETQ. V was cut by 5 bases and J by 0 bases, with 12 bases left in between. This CDR3 region has 15 residues. The CDR3 loop is CASRETVSSGNTIYF. The CDR3 DNA reads TGCGCCAGCAGAGAGACAGTTAGCTCTGGAAACACCATATATTTT.

The chain combines TRBV19 with TRBJ1-1; no clear D. Germline V gene sequence: CDR1 LNHDA, CDR2 SQIVND (reference sequence). Trimming shortened V by 7 bases and J by 0 bases, and 6 bases separated the two germline ends. The CDR3 totals 12 residues. CDR3 DNA: TGTGCCAGTAAGAACATGAACACTGAAGCTTTCTTT. Its translation is CASKNMNTEAFF.

The chain couples TRBV21-1 to TRBJ1-2. TRBV21-1 is marked as a pseudogene. The CDR3 spans 20 residues. CDR3 bases: TGTGCCAGCAGCCCCCAAGGCAGGGCCGCCGTAGTCCACGGGGACTATGGCTACACCTTC. This codes for CASSPQGRAAVVHGDYGYTF.

CDR3 sequence: CASSRDGVYGYTF. CDR3 sequence (DNA): TGTGCCAGCAGTCGGGACGGGGTCTATGGCTACACCTTC. The chain recombines TRBV3-1 (or the pseudogene TRBV3-2) with TRBJ1-2, with TRBD1 as a possible D gene (5 bases). CDR1 is LGHDT and CDR2 is YNNKEL in the germline V gene (reference sequence). This CDR3 is built from 13 residues. V was shortened by 6 bases and J by 4 bases, with 12 bases between the two germline ends.

The chain combines TRBV4-1 with TRBJ2-7, with D possibly TRBD2 on 5 matching bases. V was shortened by 1 base and J by 1 base, with 11 bases between the two germline ends. Germline CDR1 MGHRA, CDR2 YSYEKL. CDR3 length: 15 amino acids. The DNA for the CDR3 is TGCGCCAGCAGCCAAGGTTCCCGGGATTCCTACGAGCAGTACTTC. Translating it yields CASSQGSRDSYEQYF.

V is TRBV15 and J is TRBJ2-1; TRBD1 matches 11 bases. Looked up from germline, CDR1 is LNHNV and CDR2 is YYDKDF (reference sequence). This CDR3 has 17 residues. With V trimmed by 3 bases and J by 5 bases, 9 bases remained unmatched. In nucleotides, the CDR3 is TGTGCCACCAGCAGGTATCCGGGGGACAGGGGGAACAATGAGCAGTTCTTC. This codes for CATSRYPGDRGNNEQFF.

Notes on this clone: Other DNA sequences from this sample encode an identical CDR3 as well. V gene TRBV28 combines with J gene TRBJ1-2; 8 bases are a match to TRBD1. Germline values: CDR1 MDHEN, CDR2 SYDVKM. The CDR3 covers 13 residues. The trim removed 5 bases at V and 6 bases at J, leaving 5 bases unmatched. This CDR3 reads CASSLGQGDGYTF. DNA of the CDR3: TGTGCCAGCAGTCTCGGACAGGGTGATGGCTACACCTTC.

This clone has just one count. The V call is TRBV4-2, the J call TRBJ1-2; 8 bases agree with TRBD1. After removal of 4 bases from V and 8 bases from J, the junction contained 6 bases not matched to a gene. The CDR3 consists of 13 residues. Germline V CDR1 and CDR2: LGHNA, YNFKEQ. The CDR3 sequence: CASSPQGALGYTF. In DNA, the CDR3 is TGTGCCAGCAGCCCCCAGGGGGCGTTAGGCTACACCTTC.

V is TRBV14 and J is TRBJ2-7, with 9 positions matching TRBD1. This CDR3 has 14 residues. In germline, CDR1 is SGHDN, CDR2 FVKESK. With V trimmed by 4 bases and J by 5 bases, 6 bases remained unmatched. CDR3 sequence: CASSLFDRGDEQYF. Written as DNA, the CDR3 is TGTGCCAGCAGCCTCTTCGACAGGGGGGACGAGCAGTACTTC.

The chain uses TRBV7-9 and TRBJ2-7; the D gene is possibly TRBD1 (6 bases). Germline CDR1 SEHNR, CDR2 FQNEAQ (reference sequence). This CDR3 has 14 residues. Between the trimmed V and J ends, which lost 1 base and 5 bases, there was a span of 12 bases. The CDR3 nucleotides read TGTGCCAGCAGCTTAGATATGGGGGCCCACGAGCAGTACTTC. Protein product: CASSLDMGAHEQYF.

The chain has TRBV7-8 and TRBJ2-5; TRBD2 agrees at 8 bases. The CDR3 loop spans 15 amino acids. V was clipped by 0 bases and J by 5 bases; unmatched bases: 5. Germline CDR1 SGHVS, CDR2 FQNEAQ. CDR3 sequence reads: CASSLASGRGETQYF. CDR3 in DNA: TGTGCCAGCAGCTTAGCGTCCGGGAGGGGGGAGACCCAGTACTTC.

V usage is TRBV7-3 and J usage is TRBJ1-1; D is uncertain. V was cut by 3 bases and J by 2 bases, with 7 bases left in between. Germline-derived CDR1 and CDR2 are SGHTA and FQGTGA. The CDR3 length is 13 residues. The CDR3 region is CASSFSSNTEAFF. CDR3 sequence (DNA): TGTGCCAGCAGCTTTAGCAGCAACACTGAAGCTTTCTTT. Supplemented by reference TRBV7-3 and TRBJ1-1, the full variable domain reads GAGVSQTPSNKVTEKGKYVELRCDPISGHTALYWYRQSLGQGPEFLIYFQGTGAADDSGLPNDRFFAVRPEGSVSTLKIQRTERGDSAVYLCASSFSSNTEAFFGQGTRLTVV.

The chain is built from TRBV6-5 and TRBJ2-5, with unresolved D. The CDR3 consists of 16 residues. Trimming removed 4 bases from V and 5 bases from J, with 20 bases in between. From germline, CDR1 is MNHEY and CDR2 SVGAGI. CDR3 coding DNA: TGTGCCAGCAGTTCTACCGCGGCGCAGCCAAGGGAGACCCAGTACTTC. This translates into CASSSTAAQPRETQYF.

This chain connects TRBV7-9 to TRBJ2-7; 8 nucleotides agree with TRBD1. Germline V gene data show CDR1 as SEHNR and CDR2 as FQNEAQ (reference sequence). Trimming removed 4 bases from V and 7 bases from J; junction bases left unmatched: 9. The CDR3 sequence is 14 residues long. The chain's CDR3 is CASSWAGGREEQYF. As DNA, the CDR3 is TGTGCCAGCAGCTGGGCAGGGGGCAGGGAAGAGCAGTACTTC.

This rearrangement joins TRBV7-2 to TRBJ2-2; 7 bases are a match to TRBD1. Germline trimming cut 3 bases from V and 7 bases from J; bases unmatched to any gene: 11. The CDR3 runs 16 residues. The germline V gene has CDR1 SGHTA and CDR2 FQGNSA. The DNA for the CDR3 is TGTGCCAGCAGCTTCCCATATGGACAGGCGGGCGGGGAGCTGTTTTTT. Translation: CASSFPYGQAGGELFF.

V and J are TRBV7-9 and TRBJ1-1; D gene ambiguous. CDR1 and CDR2 from the germline V gene are SEHNR and FQNEAQ (reference sequence). Trimming removed 5 bases from V and 1 base from J, with 8 bases in between. The CDR3 sequence is 13 residues long. This CDR3 reads CASSLYGNTEAFF. The DNA of the CDR3 is TGTGCCAGCAGCCTATACGGGAACACTGAAGCTTTCTTT.

The V gene is TRBV6-5, the J gene TRBJ1-2, with D maybe TRBD1 (6 bases). This CDR3 region has 15 residues. V lost 6 bases to trimming and J lost 4 bases, with 18 bases between them. In germline, CDR1 is MNHEY, CDR2 SVGAGI. The CDR3 protein is CASSPHRVDSYGYTF. The CDR3 DNA follows: TGTGCCAGCAGCCCACACAGGGTCGATAGCTATGGCTACACCTTC.

V is TRBV11-3 and J is TRBJ2-7; D not resolved. Germline V gene lookup returns CDR1 SGHNT and CDR2 YENEEA. The germline V and J ends were trimmed by 8 bases and 5 bases, with 10 bases remaining between them. The CDR3 has 11 amino acids. CDR3 nucleotides: TGTGCCAGCGGTCTGGGTCACGAGCAGTACTTC. It is translated as CASGLGHEQYF.

The chain uses TRBV29-1 and TRBJ1-5; possible D gene TRBD1, 6 bases. The V end was cut by 7 bases, the J end by 1 base, with 20 bases between. This CDR3 spans 16 amino acids. Germline V lookup: CDR1 SQVTM, CDR2 ANQGSEA. The CDR3 spells CSAISRGAGSNQPQHF. The DNA of the CDR3 is TGCAGCGCTATCTCCAGGGGCGCGGGCAGCAATCAGCCCCAGCATTTT.

This clone was recorded a few times. The J gene is TRBJ1-5, the V gene TRBV18; no definite D call. Germline loops: CDR1 KGHSH, CDR2 LQKENI. The V end was cut by 6 bases, the J end by 6 bases, with 12 bases between. The CDR3 covers 13 residues. The CDR3 protein is CASSPQESQPQHF. The DNA of the CDR3 is TGTGCCAGCTCCCCTCAGGAGAGTCAGCCCCAGCATTTT.